Below are 32 T cell receptor beta chains sequenced from a single sample in a study of blood T cell repertoires in COVID-19. The protocol was immunoSEQ multiplex PCR, while the TCRdb copy is restricted to in-frame clones and leaves out a portion. Of some 150,000 clones in the sample, roughly 88% were seen once. Sample: PBMCs or T cells enriched from blood (not recorded which). These receptor sequences come from a woman aged 30 to 39 with acute COVID-19.

This clone is a singleton in its sample. The chain combines TRBV3-1 (or the pseudogene TRBV3-2) with TRBJ2-7, with TRBD2 identical over 10 bases. The germline V gene encodes CDR1 LGHDT and CDR2 YNNKEL (reference sequence). The CDR3 sequence is 13 residues long. V was clipped by 0 bases and J by 10 bases; unmatched bases: 3. The CDR3 DNA follows: TGTGCCAGCAGCCAAGATAGCGGGAGGAGTCAGTACTTC. As protein: CASSQDSGRSQYF.

This clone was seen just once. The V call is TRBV9, the J call TRBJ2-3; TRBD2 is a possible D gene (6 bases). The CDR3 loop spans 15 amino acids. With 3 bases removed from V and 0 bases from J, the gap between germline ends came to 11 bases. Looked up from germline, CDR1 is SGDLS and CDR2 is YYNGEE. For the CDR3, the DNA is TGTGCCAGCAGCGCTTTAGCGGCTAGCACAGATACGCAGTATTTT. This translates into CASSALAASTDTQYF.

The CDR3 nucleotides read TGTGCCAGCAGTTCGACAGTGGACTATGGCTACACCTTC. Translated: CASSSTVDYGYTF. The V call is TRBV28, the J call TRBJ1-2; tentatively, D is TRBD1 (5 bases). The CDR3 is 13 amino acids. Germline-derived CDR1 and CDR2 are MDHEN and SYDVKM. V lost 4 bases to trimming and J lost 3 bases, with 9 bases between them.

V is TRBV27 and J is TRBJ1-2; the match to TRBD1 covers 8 bases. CDR3 size: 20 residues. The germline V gene has CDR1 MNHEY and CDR2 SMNVEV (reference sequence). V was clipped by 1 base and J by 3 bases; unmatched bases: 19. CDR3: CASSLYRGAFERTGYYGYTF. The DNA of the CDR3 is TGTGCCAGCAGTTTATACCGAGGCGCATTTGAACGGACAGGGTACTATGGCTACACCTTC.

The V gene is TRBV21-1, the J gene TRBJ2-3; TRBD1, the D gene given by the table, was not confirmed from the DNA. TRBV21-1 is deemed a pseudogene. The CDR3 runs to 17 residues. The CDR3 sequence is CASSKAPGQGTRDTQYF. DNA of the CDR3: TGTGCCAGCAGCAAAGCCCCGGGACAGGGGACGAGGGATACGCAGTATTTT.

The V and J genes are TRBV28 and TRBJ1-1; weak D call: TRBD1 (5 bases). V gave up 6 bases and J gave up 4 bases, with 15 bases separating them. Germline V gene sequence: CDR1 MDHEN, CDR2 SYDVKM. The CDR3 runs to 14 residues. CDR3 in amino acids: CASRYAGSSTEAFF. For the CDR3, the DNA is TGTGCCAGCAGATACGCAGGGTCGAGCACTGAAGCTTTCTTT.

The rearrangement links TRBV5-6 to TRBJ2-5, with a tentative D call TRBD1 (5 bases). Germline CDR1 reads SGHDT; CDR2 reads YYEEEE. The CDR3 runs 14 residues. V lost 3 bases to trimming and J lost 5 bases, with 14 bases between them. CDR3 sequence: CASSSSRAGETQYF. CDR3 DNA: TGTGCCAGCAGCTCAAGCAGGGCCGGGGAGACCCAGTACTTC.

The rearrangement joins TRBV10-3 to TRBJ1-2, with D possibly being TRBD1 (5 bases). With 2 bases removed from V and 4 bases from J, the gap between germline ends came to 11 bases. This CDR3 comprises 14 residues. CDR1 ENHRY and CDR2 SYGVKD come from the germline V gene. CDR3 sequence: CAISEMGLGYGYTF. The CDR3 coding sequence is TGTGCCATCAGTGAGATGGGACTTGGCTATGGCTACACCTTC.

J is TRBJ1-2 and V is TRBV21-1; the listed D gene, TRBD1, was not tested against the DNA. TRBV21-1 is labeled a pseudogene. CDR3 length: 13 residues. This chain's CDR3 is CASSKEGWVGYTF. The CDR3 DNA reads as TGTGCCAGCAGCAAAGAGGGGTGGGTTGGCTACACCTTC.

The chain carries TRBV29-1 and TRBJ1-5, with a weak D call TRBD1 (6 bases). The CDR3 has 13 residues. V was clipped by 4 bases and J by 2 bases, with 9 bases between them. Germline V gene lookup returns CDR1 SQVTM and CDR2 ANQGSEA. In DNA form, the CDR3 reads TGCAGCGTTGCTCAGGGGCGCAATCAGCCCCAGCATTTT. Translating gives CSVAQGRNQPQHF.

This chain links TRBV4-3 with TRBJ1-1; D gene ambiguous. This CDR3 contains 14 residues. CDR1 and CDR2 from the germline V gene are LGHNA and YSLEER. V gave up 2 bases and J gave up 1 base, with 8 bases separating them. The CDR3 sequence: CASSQWQANTEAFF. The CDR3 region has the DNA TGCGCCAGCAGCCAATGGCAGGCGAACACTGAAGCTTTCTTT.

V usage is TRBV6-2 or TRBV6-3 and J usage is TRBJ1-1; weak D call: TRBD1 (5 bases). Trimming pared 6 bases from V and 13 bases from J, leaving 27 bases between. The CDR3 loop spans 15 amino acids. Germline values: CDR1 MNHEY, CDR2 SVGEGT. Written as DNA, the CDR3 is TGTGCCAGCAGCCGGCCCTCTTCAGGGAAGGATGTCGATTTCTTT. Its protein product is CASSRPSSGKDVDFF.

This sequence joins TRBV29-1 and TRBJ1-2; D gene uncertain. CDR1 is SQVTM, CDR2 ANQGSEA, per germline. The V end was cut by 0 bases, the J end by 8 bases, with 7 bases between. The CDR3 runs 11 residues. CDR3 DNA sequence: TGCAGCGTTGAAGATTGGCCCGGCTACACCTTC. Its protein product is CSVEDWPGYTF.

This sequence joins TRBV10-3 and TRBJ2-1; 10 bases map to TRBD2. This CDR3 has 14 residues. With 7 bases clipped from V and 4 bases from J, the junction kept 4 bases outside the gene matches. The germline gives CDR1 ENHRY, CDR2 SYGVKD. The CDR3 DNA sequence: TGTGCCATCAAGCTAGCGGGAGAGTACAATGAGCAGTTCTTC. Protein product: CAIKLAGEYNEQFF.

This chain connects TRBV4-3 to TRBJ1-2; D gene uncertain. V gave up 1 base and J gave up 4 bases, with 13 bases separating them. There are 15 residues in the CDR3. Per the germline V gene, CDR1 is LGHNA and CDR2 is YSLEER. The CDR3 DNA follows: TGCGCCAGCAGCCAAGGGGCAACCGTCCTCTATGGCTACACCTTC. As protein: CASSQGATVLYGYTF.

The chain recombines TRBV5-1 with TRBJ2-1, with 7 bases identical to TRBD2. J was trimmed by 6 bases and V by 4 bases; bases with no gene match: 7. The germline gives CDR1 SGHRS, CDR2 YFSETQ. The CDR3 has 14 residues. The CDR3 bases are TGCGCCAGCAGCCCCCCACAGCGGGGCAATGAGCAGTTCTTC. This encodes CASSPPQRGNEQFF.

The count of this clone is one. V is TRBV5-1 and J is TRBJ2-3, with 14 bases aligning to TRBD2. CDR1 SGHRS and CDR2 YFSETQ come from the germline V gene. The CDR3 extends over 17 amino acids. Losses at the gene ends were 3 bases for V and 4 bases for J; bases not matched to a gene: 7. DNA for the CDR3: TGCGCCAGCAGCTCGAGGACTAGCGGGAGGTTTGCAGATACGCAGTATTTT. Protein product: CASSSRTSGRFADTQYF.

For the CDR3, the DNA is TGTGCCACGGCCCGGACAGGGAATAACTATGGCTACACCTTC. Amino acid sequence: CATARTGNNYGYTF. The V gene is TRBV3-1 (or the pseudogene TRBV3-2), the J gene TRBJ1-2; 8 bases match TRBD1. V lost 10 bases to trimming and J lost 1 base; unmatched junction nucleotides: 8. The CDR3 runs 14 residues. Germline lookup yields CDR1 LGHDT and CDR2 YNNKEL (reference sequence).

The chain uses TRBV10-3 and TRBJ1-5; 10 bases line up with TRBD1. Per the germline V gene, CDR1 is ENHRY and CDR2 is SYGVKD. Unmatched junction bases numbered 6, after V lost 9 bases and J lost 1 base. The CDR3 contains 15 residues. This CDR3 is CAISPGQGSNQPQHF. As DNA, the CDR3 is TGTGCCATTTCCCCGGGACAGGGGAGCAATCAGCCCCAGCATTTT.

The rearrangement uses TRBV3-1 (or the pseudogene TRBV3-2) and TRBJ1-1, with TRBD1 identical over 8 bases. There are 16 residues in the CDR3. The junction had 8 bases not matched to a gene; V was cut back by 1 base and J by 4 bases. The germline V gene has CDR1 LGHDT and CDR2 YNNKEL (reference sequence). CDR3 sequence (DNA): TGTGCCAGCAGCCAAGGTCGGACAGGGAGGACCACTGAAGCTTTCTTT. It translates to CASSQGRTGRTTEAFF.

V usage is TRBV13 and J usage is TRBJ1-5, with D possibly matching TRBD1 (6 bases). Germline V gene sequence: CDR1 PRHDT, CDR2 FYEKMQ (reference sequence). CDR3 length equals 13 residues. The V gene lost 3 bases and the J gene lost 5 bases, with 8 bases spanning the gap. The CDR3 loop reads CASSFRGDQPQHF. The CDR3 nucleotides read TGTGCCAGCAGCTTCAGGGGCGATCAGCCCCAGCATTTT. Variable domain in full (rest from reference TRBV13 and TRBJ1-5): AAGVIQSPRHLIKEKRETATLKCYPIPRHDTVYWYQQGPGQDPQFLISFYEKMQSDKGSIPDRFSAQQFSDYHSELNMSSLELGDSALYFCASSFRGDQPQHFGDGTRLSIL.

The rearrangement uses TRBV5-6 and TRBJ2-3, with a possible D match to TRBD2 (6 bases). The CDR3 consists of 13 residues. Germline loops: CDR1 SGHDT, CDR2 YYEEEE. V lost 4 bases and J 6 bases, leaving 12 bases between the germline ends. The CDR3, as DNA: TGTGCCAGCAGCGTACCGGGGGTGGATACGCAGTATTTT. It codes for CASSVPGVDTQYF.

The chain links TRBV4-1 to TRBJ2-1; 10 positions match TRBD2. The CDR3 covers 18 residues. V trimming: 2 bases; J trimming: 2 bases; junction bases outside the gene matches: 9. In germline, CDR1 is MGHRA, CDR2 YSYEKL. This CDR3 is CASSQRLAGASPYNEQFF. The CDR3 nucleotides are TGCGCCAGCAGCCAAAGGCTAGCGGGAGCGAGCCCCTACAATGAGCAGTTCTTC.

J is TRBJ1-4 and V is TRBV21-1; TRBD1 is the table's D call and was not checked against the DNA. TRBV21-1 is tagged as a pseudogene. CDR3 length equals 16 residues. The CDR3: CASSLVQGPGNEKLFF. CDR3 DNA: TGTGCCAGCAGCTTGGTACAGGGCCCAGGCAATGAAAAACTGTTTTTT.

V gene TRBV29-1 combines with J gene TRBJ2-7; 7 bases line up with TRBD1. J was trimmed by 7 bases and V by 0 bases; bases with no gene match: 12. Germline CDR1 is SQVTM and CDR2 is ANQGSEA. The CDR3 extends over 15 amino acids. CDR3 protein: CSVEDRDSYPWEQYF. CDR3 bases: TGCAGCGTTGAAGACCGGGACAGCTACCCCTGGGAGCAGTACTTC.

The CDR3 DNA sequence: TGTGCCAGTAGTATCCCTGTGGATCTAGCGGGAGCCACGCAGTATTTT. This translates into CASSIPVDLAGATQYF. This sequence joins TRBV19 and TRBJ2-3; 10 positions match TRBD2. The CDR3 runs to 16 residues. CDR1 LNHDA and CDR2 SQIVND come from the germline V gene (reference sequence). V lost 3 bases and J lost 9; bases outside the gene matches: 12.

The chain has TRBV5-1 and TRBJ2-5; D remains unclear. The V end was cut by 4 bases, the J end by 4 bases, with 8 bases between. The CDR3 extends over 12 amino acids. From germline, CDR1 is SGHRS and CDR2 YFSETQ. This CDR3 reads CASSPNIETQYF. CDR3 nucleotide sequence: TGCGCCAGCAGCCCCAACATAGAGACCCAGTACTTC.

This chain uses TRBV29-1 with TRBJ2-2, with TRBD1 matching 9 bases. Germline V lookup: CDR1 SQVTM, CDR2 ANQGSEA. J was trimmed by 5 bases and V by 5 bases; bases with no gene match: 6. The length of the CDR3 is 14 residues. CDR3 region: CSVRWDRVTGELFF. For the CDR3, the DNA is TGCAGCGTTAGATGGGACAGGGTTACCGGGGAGCTGTTTTTT.

The chain uses TRBV23-1 and TRBJ2-7, with TRBD2 as a possible D gene (6 bases). TRBV23-1 is known as an ORF, though its function is uncertain. There are 14 residues in the CDR3. Trimming left V 7 bases short and J 6 bases short, with 19 bases between. CDR3 coding DNA: TGCGCCAGCACTCCCGGACTACTCCCTACCGAGCAGTACTTC. This sequence encodes CASTPGLLPTEQYF.

This clone is a singleton in its sample. The rearrangement uses TRBV28 and TRBJ2-7; the match to TRBD1 covers 8 bases. The CDR3 has 14 amino acids. Germline V gives CDR1 MDHEN, CDR2 SYDVKM. V lost 6 bases to trimming and J lost 6 bases; unmatched junction nucleotides: 10. CDR3 residues: CASRGQGESSEQYF. The CDR3 DNA follows: TGTGCCAGCAGAGGACAGGGAGAAAGTAGCGAGCAGTACTTC.

The chain links TRBV2 to TRBJ1-2; perhaps TRBD1 as D (5 bases). The CDR3 contains 12 residues. From germline, CDR1 is SNHLY and CDR2 FYNNEI. V was shortened by 10 bases and J by 4 bases, with 13 bases between the two germline ends. CDR3 sequence: CATPRGSYGYTF. The CDR3 DNA is TGTGCCACGCCACGGGGGTCCTATGGCTACACCTTC.

The chain is built from TRBV19 and TRBJ2-1; 13 bases align to TRBD2. With 6 bases clipped from V and 3 bases from J, the junction kept 8 bases outside the gene matches. Germline assignment: CDR1 LNHDA and CDR2 SQIVND (reference sequence). The CDR3 is 17 residues long. CDR3 protein: CASSVSGLAGVYNEQFF. The CDR3 DNA sequence: TGTGCCAGTAGCGTATCTGGACTAGCGGGGGTCTACAATGAGCAGTTCTTC.